This passage covers 4 T cell receptor beta chains from one sample sequenced in a study of blood T cell repertoires in COVID-19. The repertoire was sequenced with immunoSEQ multiplex PCR; TCRdb's copy has only in-frame clones and lacks some. The sample carries around 200,000 clones, about 84% recorded once. Sample: peripheral blood. These receptors all come from a human donor in a cohort sampled during active COVID-19.

The V call is TRBV21-1, the J call TRBJ1-6; the D call TRBD1 from the table was never checked on the DNA. TRBV21-1 is noted as a pseudogene. CDR3 length: 15 amino acids. CDR3 in amino acids: CASSKALNRDTPLHF. CDR3 nucleotide sequence: TGTGCCAGCAGCAAAGCGCTCAACAGGGATACACCCCTCCACTTT.

The CDR3 spells CASSAGFAGNEKLFF. The CDR3 DNA reads as TGTGCCAGCAGCGCGGGGTTTGCTGGTAATGAAAAACTGTTTTTT. The J gene is TRBJ1-4, the V gene TRBV5-6, with D unresolved. The CDR3 consists of 15 residues. V dropped 4 bases and J dropped 4 bases, with 14 bases sitting between them. The germline gives CDR1 SGHDT, CDR2 YYEEEE.

The chain combines TRBV10-2 with TRBJ2-1; possibly TRBD2 for D (5 bases). CDR3 length: 13 amino acids. The V gene lost 6 bases and the J gene lost 10 bases, with 16 bases spanning the gap. Germline V CDR1 and CDR2: WSHSY, SAAADI. The CDR3 sequence is CASRVPGRDEQFF. The CDR3, as DNA: TGCGCCAGCAGAGTACCTGGGAGAGACGAGCAGTTCTTC.

This chain links TRBV7-3 with TRBJ2-3, with 7 nucleotides matching TRBD2. V was clipped by 1 base and J by 1 base; unmatched bases: 5. Germline CDR1 is SGHTA and CDR2 is FQGTGA. The CDR3 contains 16 residues. In DNA, the CDR3 is TGTGCCAGCAGCTTAATAGGCGGGGGTCGCACAGATACGCAGTATTTT. It yields the protein CASSLIGGGRTDTQYF. The whole variable domain, filled in from reference TRBV7-3 and TRBJ2-3, reads GAGVSQTPSNKVTEKGKYVELRCDPISGHTALYWYRQSLGQGPEFLIYFQGTGAADDSGLPNDRFFAVRPEGSVSTLKIQRTERGDSAVYLCASSLIGGGRTDTQYFGPGTRLTVL.